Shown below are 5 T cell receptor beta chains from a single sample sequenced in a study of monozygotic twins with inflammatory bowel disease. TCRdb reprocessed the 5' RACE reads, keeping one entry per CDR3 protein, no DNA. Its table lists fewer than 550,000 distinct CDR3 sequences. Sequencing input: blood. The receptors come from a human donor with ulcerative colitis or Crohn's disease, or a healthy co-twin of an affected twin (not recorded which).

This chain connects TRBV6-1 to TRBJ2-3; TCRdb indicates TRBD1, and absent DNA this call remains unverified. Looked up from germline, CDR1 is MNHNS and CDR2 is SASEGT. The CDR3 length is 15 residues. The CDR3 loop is CASSSGTGGSDTQYF.

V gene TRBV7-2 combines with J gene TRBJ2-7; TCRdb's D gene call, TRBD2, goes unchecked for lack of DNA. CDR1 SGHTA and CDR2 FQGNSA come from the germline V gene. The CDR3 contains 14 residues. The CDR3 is CASSREGFQDEQYF.

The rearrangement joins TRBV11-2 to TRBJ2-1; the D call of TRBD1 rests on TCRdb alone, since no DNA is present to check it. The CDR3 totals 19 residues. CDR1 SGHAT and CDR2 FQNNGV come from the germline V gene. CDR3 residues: CASSLVGGGASDSYNEQFF. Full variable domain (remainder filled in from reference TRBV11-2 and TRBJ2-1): EAGVAQSPRYKIIEKRQSVAFWCNPISGHATLYWYQQILGQGPKLLIQFQNNGVVDDSQLPKDRFSAERLKGVDSTLKIQPAKLEDSAVYLCASSLVGGGASDSYNEQFFGPGTRLTVL.

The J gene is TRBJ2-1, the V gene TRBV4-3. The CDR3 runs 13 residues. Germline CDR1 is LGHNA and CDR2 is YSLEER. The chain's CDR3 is CASSLKKNNEQFF.

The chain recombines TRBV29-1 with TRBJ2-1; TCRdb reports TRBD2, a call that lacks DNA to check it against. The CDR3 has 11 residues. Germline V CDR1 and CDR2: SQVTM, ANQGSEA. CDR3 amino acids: CSVGLTHEQFF.